Sequencing of this T cell receptor beta chain was carried out in a study of blood T cell repertoires in COVID-19. Across the study: Acute and convalescent COVID-19 specimens originated in the United States, Italy and Spain. Nucleic acid was either cDNA or gDNA, and it came from T cells, B-cell-depleted T cells, or PBMCs.

This clone was seen more than once but under ten times. Original methodology: Researchers report that nucleated cell counts were estimated from reference gene primer amplification. Profiling relied on immunoSEQ multiplex PCR, and the TCRdb table lists in-frame clones only, not all of them. Clone size and V and J calls were adopted from that table, with D and trimming inferred from the DNA. The table includes approximately 92,000 clones, 84% detected once. Specimen: peripheral blood. This TCR was recovered from a man aged 65 to 85 with active or convalescent COVID-19.

The CDR3 sequence is CASSLGAAQYF. The CDR3 coding sequence is TGCGCCAGCAGCTTAGGAGCAGCCCAGTACTTC. The genes are TRBV5-1 and TRBJ2-5; D is uncertain. Trimming took 2 bases from V and 9 from J, leaving 8 bases between them. The CDR3 consists of 11 residues. Germline CDR1 is SGHRS and CDR2 is YFSETQ. The variable domain in full, completed from reference TRBV5-1 and TRBJ2-5, reads KAGVTQTPRYLIKTRGQQVTLSCSPISGHRSVSWYQQTPGQGLQFLFEYFSETQRNKGNFPGRFSGRQFSNSRSEMNVSTLELGDSALYLCASSLGAAQYFGPGTRLLVL.